This T cell receptor (beta chain) was retrieved from a study of early stage breast cancer tumors. Study results and limitations: Tumor and normal breast were distinguished via blood comparison in most of the 16 patients.

The CDR3 sequence is 15 residues long. Germline V gene lookup returns CDR1 MNHEY and CDR2 SVGAGI. The junction had 10 bases not matched to a gene; V was cut back by 5 bases and J by 4 bases. This clone was detected only once. Antigen unknown. TCRdb's table, derived via immunoSEQ multiplex PCR, lists solely in-frame clones and lacks some. The data hold 25,000 to 30,000 clones, with about four fifths observed a single time. Sequenced material: blood. This rearrangement joins TRBV6-5 to TRBJ1-2; TRBD1 agrees at 7 bases. The receptor's source is a person in their fifties or sixties with breast cancer. The CDR3 region has the DNA TGTGCCAGCAGTGCTATTACAGGGGCGGTCTATGGCTACACCTTC. It codes for CASSAITGAVYGYTF.